This TCR beta chain was captured in a study of shared clonotypes between healthy human individuals. TCRdb's copy holds only in-frame clones and misses some; the assay was immunoSEQ multiplex PCR. The table shows 110,000 or so clones, with around 68% occurring only once. Germline loops: CDR1 SGDLS, CDR2 YYNGEE. This CDR3 is 16 amino acids long. Losses at the gene ends were 4 bases for V and 5 bases for J; bases not matched to a gene: 13. V gene TRBV9 combines with J gene TRBJ1-1, with TRBD1 identical over 8 bases. The sample taken for sequencing was memory CD8+ T cells sorted from blood. Subset defined: CD45RO+ cells pooled with CCR7-negative TemRA cells. The clonotype comes from a woman in her thirties in good health. CDR3 sequence reads: CASSPLHQGAWTEAFF. The CDR3 coding sequence is TGTGCCAGCAGCCCTTTACATCAGGGGGCGTGGACTGAAGCTTTCTTT.